One and the same sample provided the 3 T cell receptor beta chains below, sequenced in a study of blood T cell repertoires in COVID-19. The data were produced by immunoSEQ multiplex PCR, yet TCRdb's version contains in-frame clones alone and is incomplete. The sample lists 70,000 to 85,000 clones; roughly 80% were seen once. The sample consisted of peripheral blood. The receptors were sampled from a woman of 80 years or more with acute or convalescent COVID-19.

The V gene is TRBV28, the J gene TRBJ2-4; D gene uncertain. CDR3 length: 12 amino acids. Trimming cost V 9 bases and J 7 bases, with 13 bases left between them. Per germline, CDR1 MDHEN and CDR2 SYDVKM. The CDR3: CASAGGRNIQYF. CDR3 nucleotides: TGTGCCAGTGCCGGTGGCAGGAACATTCAGTACTTC.

The chain recombines TRBV7-6 with TRBJ2-3, with TRBD2 as a possible D gene (6 bases). The CDR3 has 13 amino acids. Per germline, CDR1 SGHVS and CDR2 FNYEAQ. V lost 5 bases, J lost 9 bases, and 15 bases lay in between. The CDR3 bases are TGTGCCAGCAGCGACCCGGGACTTCCCACGCAGTATTTT. Translating it yields CASSDPGLPTQYF.

By frequency in the sample, this clone is medium-sized. J is TRBJ1-3 and V is TRBV18, with 7 bases fitting TRBD1. V lost 4 bases to trimming and J lost 4 bases; unmatched junction nucleotides: 10. The CDR3 length is 16 residues. Germline CDR1 is KGHSH and CDR2 is LQKENI. This CDR3 is CASSLLQGYEGNTIYF. The CDR3 DNA follows: TGTGCCAGCTCACTCCTACAGGGGTACGAAGGAAACACCATATATTTT.